This T cell receptor (beta chain) was recovered during a study of shared clonotypes between healthy human individuals. The assay was immunoSEQ multiplex PCR, and TCRdb's table has in-frame clones only and misses some. The table shows approximately 2,200,000 clones, with approximately 94% occurring only once. The CDR3 consists of 17 residues. Germline-derived CDR1 and CDR2 are SGHVS and FQNEAQ. With 1 base removed from V and 2 bases from J, the gap between germline ends came to 15 bases. CD45RO-negative CD8 cells positively selected for CCR7 made up the naive population, which excluded terminally differentiated effector memory CD45RA+ cells.

Sequencing was carried out using naive CD8+ T cells from PBMCs. The chain employs TRBV7-8 and TRBJ1-5; a possible D gene is TRBD1 (5 bases). The sequence was obtained from a man aged 18 to 30 in good health. Some clones in this sample may be carry-over from other donors' samples. The CDR3 protein is CASSLEGRRGRNQPQHF. The DNA of the CDR3 is TGTGCCAGCAGCTTAGAGGGGAGGAGGGGTCGCAATCAGCCCCAGCATTTT. Based on the CDR3 plus reference TRBV7-8 and TRBJ1-5, the full variable domain is GAGVSQSPRYKVAKRGQDVALRCDPISGHVSLFWYQQALGQGPEFLTYFQNEAQLDKSGLPSDRFFAERPEGSVSTLKIQRTQQEDSAVYLCASSLEGRRGRNQPQHFGDGTRLSIL.